This T cell receptor (beta chain) was captured in a study of shared clonotypes between healthy human individuals. Method: immunoSEQ multiplex PCR; TCRdb's copy keeps in-frame clones and lacks some. In the table there are around 2.5 million clones, under 95% of which are singletons. CD45RA-negative memory and CD45RA+ naive subsets were split from the CD4+ cells. The CDR3 length is 15 residues. V dropped 3 bases and J dropped 2 bases, with 11 bases sitting between them. Germline CDR1 KGHSH, CDR2 LQKENI. Material: naive CD4+ T cells from PBMCs. Subset defined: CD45RA+ positively selected. The chain has TRBV18 and TRBJ1-3; D possibly corresponds to TRBD1 (6 bases). This clonotype originated in a young man in good health. Some clones in this sample may be carry-over from other donors' samples. As DNA, the CDR3 is TGTGCCAGCTCACCGTCAGGGGATGCTGGAAACACCATATATTTT. Amino acid sequence: CASSPSGDAGNTIYF.